These 11 T cell receptor beta chains originate from one sample sequenced in a study of control samples from healthy donors and cancer patients. The protocol was immunoSEQ multiplex PCR, while the TCRdb copy is restricted to in-frame clones and leaves out a portion. Among around 80,000 clones listed, about 87% were seen once. The sample taken for sequencing was blood. The source is a man in his forties or fifties in good health.

This clone turned up a few times. The chain uses TRBV23-1 and TRBJ1-2; D gene ambiguous. TRBV23-1 is noted as an ORF with a role that remains uncertain. The CDR3 extends over 16 amino acids. The V end was cut by 2 bases, the J end by 4 bases, with 17 bases between. CDR3 residues: CASSQRVTHEGYGYTF. CDR3 DNA sequence: TGCGCCAGCAGTCAACGAGTGACCCACGAGGGCTATGGCTACACCTTC.

This clone appeared once. Relative to the germline gene, one junction end is altered; a read error may explain this. The V and J genes are TRBV29-1 and TRBJ2-2; 8 positions agree with TRBD2. Germline V gene data show CDR1 as SQVTM and CDR2 as ANQGSEA. This CDR3 is 13 amino acids long. This chain's CDR3 is CSAEGLATGELFF. The CDR3 coding sequence is TGCAGCGCTGAAGGACTAGCCACCGGGGAGCTGTTTTTT.

This sequence joins TRBV9 and TRBJ2-7; TRBD2 agrees at 7 bases. CDR3 size: 16 residues. Losses at the gene ends were 2 bases for V and 0 bases for J; bases not matched to a gene: 8. Germline loops: CDR1 SGDLS, CDR2 YYNGEE. CDR3 region: CASSVASSGSSYEQYF. For the CDR3, the DNA is TGTGCCAGCAGCGTTGCTTCTAGCGGCAGCTCCTACGAGCAGTACTTC.

J is TRBJ2-5 and V is TRBV5-1, with 9 bases matching TRBD1. V shed 4 bases, J shed 5 bases, and the junction held 6 bases outside the gene matches. The CDR3 consists of 14 residues. Germline CDR1 is SGHRS and CDR2 is YFSETQ. In DNA form, the CDR3 reads TGCGCCAGCAGCCTCCCCGGACAGGGGGAGACCCAGTACTTC. The encoded protein is CASSLPGQGETQYF.

V and J are TRBV4-2 and TRBJ2-4; D is uncertain. Trimming took 0 bases from V and 8 from J, leaving 14 bases between them. Germline assignment: CDR1 LGHNA and CDR2 YNFKEQ. This CDR3 has 15 residues. The CDR3 DNA is TGTGCCAGCAGCCAAGAGGGTTTCGGGCTATACATTCAGTACTTC. Its protein product is CASSQEGFGLYIQYF.

This sequence joins TRBV10-3 and TRBJ2-6; no clear D gene. Germline V gene lookup returns CDR1 ENHRY and CDR2 SYGVKD. The CDR3 length is 16 residues. Between the trimmed V and J ends, which lost 6 bases and 0 bases, there was a span of 12 bases. The CDR3 loop is CAIRGIIGSGANVLTF. In DNA, the CDR3 is TGTGCCATCAGGGGGATTATAGGCTCTGGGGCCAACGTCCTGACTTTC.

The chain joins TRBV6-4 to TRBJ2-1; 8 nucleotides align to TRBD1. The ends lost 3 bases at V and 6 bases at J; junction bases unmatched: 7. The CDR3 contains 15 residues. Germline values: CDR1 MRHNA, CDR2 SNTAGT. CDR3 nucleotides: TGTGCCAGCAGTGAATATGTAGGACAGGGCAATGAGCAGTTCTTC. Protein product: CASSEYVGQGNEQFF.

J is TRBJ1-5 and V is TRBV9; weak D call: TRBD1 (6 bases). Germline V CDR1 and CDR2: SGDLS, YYNGEE. There are 14 residues in the CDR3. Trimming left V 3 bases short and J 2 bases short, with 9 bases between. CDR3 sequence (DNA): TGTGCCAGCAGCGCCAGGGGAGGCAATCAGCCCCAGCATTTT. Amino acid sequence: CASSARGGNQPQHF.

This chain connects TRBV20-1 to TRBJ1-5; perhaps TRBD1 as D (6 bases). V lost 3 bases to trimming and J lost 2 bases, with 14 bases between them. Germline CDR1 and CDR2: DFQATT and SNEGSKA (reference sequence). The CDR3 consists of 15 residues. The CDR3 sequence: CSASGQQDGNQPQHF. CDR3 bases: TGCAGTGCTAGTGGACAGCAAGACGGCAATCAGCCCCAGCATTTT.

This clone was detected once. This chain joins TRBV10-2 and TRBJ1-1, with TRBD1 matching 7 bases. Germline V gene lookup returns CDR1 WSHSY and CDR2 SAAADI. This CDR3 spans 14 amino acids. Germline trimming cut 4 bases from V and 4 bases from J; bases unmatched to any gene: 6. The CDR3 bases are TGCGCCAGCAGTGGACAGGGAGGCGGCACTGAAGCTTTCTTT. This gives the protein CASSGQGGGTEAFF.

The V gene is TRBV30, the J gene TRBJ1-2; D possibly corresponds to TRBD1 (5 bases). Trimming took off 3 bases at V and 0 bases at J, with 11 bases between the two ends. The CDR3 spans 14 residues. In germline, CDR1 is GTSNPN, CDR2 SVGIG (reference sequence). The CDR3 spells CAWRAREANYGYTF. CDR3 bases: TGTGCCTGGAGGGCCAGGGAAGCTAACTATGGCTACACCTTC.